This T cell receptor beta chain was sequenced during a study of blood T cell repertoires in COVID-19. The method was immunoSEQ multiplex PCR; TCRdb's version includes in-frame clones alone and lacks a portion of them. The sample includes 410,000 or so clones, 80% to 90% of them seen just once. Trimming cost V 2 bases and J 1 base, with 9 bases left between them. CDR1 SGHRS and CDR2 YFSETQ come from the germline V gene. The CDR3 sequence is 14 residues long. Note on this clone: The same CDR3 is also encoded by other DNA sequences in this sample.

The specimen was peripheral blood. This TCR was sampled from a woman in her twenties or thirties with active or convalescent COVID-19. This chain joins TRBV5-1 and TRBJ1-1; D is possibly TRBD1 (5 bases). CDR3 bases: TGCGCCAGCAGCTTCGGTCAGGGGAACACTGAAGCTTTCTTT. As protein: CASSFGQGNTEAFF.